This TCR beta chain was documented in a study of blood T cell repertoires in COVID-19. The wider study: Samples taken during acute and convalescent COVID-19 were collected in the United States, Italy and Spain. The cDNA or gDNA used as material had been derived from T cells, B-cell-depleted T cells, or PBMCs.

The V gene lost 7 bases and the J gene lost 1 base, with 14 bases spanning the gap. Germline V lookup: CDR1 MDHEN, CDR2 SYDVKM. The CDR3 runs 15 residues. In the original workflow: Reference gene primer amplification in the assay estimated nucleated cell counts. Assay used: immunoSEQ multiplex PCR; TCRdb lists only in-frame clones, some missing. Clone size and the V and J calls come from that table; the DNA yielded D and trimming. The table has roughly 100,000 clones, about 90% seen once. The V gene is TRBV28, the J gene TRBJ1-5, with a weak D call TRBD1 (6 bases). The sequence derives from a man at least 80 years old with acute or convalescent COVID-19. Sequencing was performed on peripheral blood. CDR3 amino acids: CASNTPQGSNQPQHF. In nucleotides, the CDR3 is TGTGCCAGCAATACCCCCCAGGGGAGCAATCAGCCCCAGCATTTT.